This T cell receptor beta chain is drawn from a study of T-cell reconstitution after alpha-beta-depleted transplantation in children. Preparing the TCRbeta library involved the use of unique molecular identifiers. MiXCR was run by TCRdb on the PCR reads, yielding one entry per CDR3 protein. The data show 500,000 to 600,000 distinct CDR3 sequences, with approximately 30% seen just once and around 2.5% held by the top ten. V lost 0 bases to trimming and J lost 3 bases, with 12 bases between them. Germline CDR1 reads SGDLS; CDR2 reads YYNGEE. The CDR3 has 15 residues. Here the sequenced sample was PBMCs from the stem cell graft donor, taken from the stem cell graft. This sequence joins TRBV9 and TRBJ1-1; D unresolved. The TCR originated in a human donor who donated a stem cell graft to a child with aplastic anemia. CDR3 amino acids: CASSVDGKGDTEAFF. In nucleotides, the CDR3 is TGTGCCAGCAGCGTAGACGGTAAGGGTGACACTGAAGCTTTCTTT.